A single sample is the source of the 29 T cell receptor beta chains below, sequenced in a study of PD-1 blockade in classical Hodgkin lymphoma. Here immunoSEQ multiplex PCR was the method, and the copy in TCRdb shows in-frame clones only, minus some. This sample carries about 90,000 clones, nearly 90% of them seen once, and the ten largest clones take around 10%. The patients all showed relapse after autologous stem cell transplantation, while their brentuximab vedotin exposure varied. Here the sequenced sample was peripheral blood mononuclear cells (PBMCs), taken before the second cycle of nivolumab. The receptors derive from a human donor with classical Hodgkin lymphoma.

The rearrangement uses TRBV13 and TRBJ2-1; possibly TRBD2 for D (7 bases). Germline V gene sequence: CDR1 PRHDT, CDR2 FYEKMQ (reference sequence). Trimming shortened V by 5 bases and J by 6 bases, and 17 bases separated the two germline ends. This CDR3 has 15 residues. CDR3 nucleotides: TGTGCCAGCAGCCCTCGAGGGGGGAGGGTCAATGAGCAGTTCTTC. Amino acids: CASSPRGGRVNEQFF.

The chain is built from TRBV11-2 and TRBJ2-1, with D hard to call. The CDR3 loop spans 15 amino acids. CDR1 is SGHAT, CDR2 FQNNGV, per germline. Trimming shortened V by 0 bases and J by 3 bases, and 9 bases separated the two germline ends. The CDR3 loop is CASSLDPNNYNEQFF. CDR3 coding DNA: TGTGCCAGCAGCTTAGACCCCAACAACTACAATGAGCAGTTCTTC. Full variable domain (missing parts from reference TRBV11-2 and TRBJ2-1): EAGVAQSPRYKIIEKRQSVAFWCNPISGHATLYWYQQILGQGPKLLIQFQNNGVVDDSQLPKDRFSAERLKGVDSTLKIQPAKLEDSAVYLCASSLDPNNYNEQFFGPGTRLTVL.

The gene calls are TRBV19 and TRBJ1-5; 8 bases fit TRBD1. Germline CDR1 LNHDA, CDR2 SQIVND (reference sequence). V was clipped by 7 bases and J by 5 bases; unmatched bases: 4. The CDR3 is 13 residues long. The CDR3 coding sequence is TGTGCCAGTAACCGACAGGGGCATCAGCCCCAGCATTTT. Protein sequence: CASNRQGHQPQHF.

This clone was picked up one time. The V gene is TRBV29-1, the J gene TRBJ2-5; the match to TRBD2 covers 11 bases. Germline V gene data show CDR1 as SQVTM and CDR2 as ANQGSEA. The CDR3 is 14 residues long. V was pared by 4 bases and J by 5 bases, with 6 bases of the junction left unmatched. Here the CDR3 reads CSVVVAGGQETQYF. The CDR3 DNA reads TGCAGCGTTGTTGTAGCGGGGGGGCAGGAGACCCAGTACTTC.

The CDR3 coding sequence is TGTGCCAGCAGTTCTGGTCGACAGGGGTCCTACGAGCAGTACTTC. Translation gives CASSSGRQGSYEQYF. The chain couples TRBV6-5 to TRBJ2-7; 8 nucleotides line up with TRBD1. Looked up from germline, CDR1 is MNHEY and CDR2 is SVGAGI. With V trimmed by 4 bases and J by 1 base, 6 bases remained unmatched. This CDR3 contains 15 residues.

The rearrangement links TRBV6-5 to TRBJ1-1; D is undetermined. CDR3 length: 14 amino acids. Trimming removed 0 bases at V and 5 bases at J, with 10 bases between. Germline V gene data show CDR1 as MNHEY and CDR2 as SVGAGI. CDR3 sequence reads: CASSYSAGWTEAFF. The DNA for the CDR3 is TGTGCCAGCAGTTACTCAGCCGGGTGGACTGAAGCTTTCTTT.

J is TRBJ2-2 and V is TRBV11-3, with a possible D match to TRBD2 (6 bases). Germline CDR1 SGHNT, CDR2 YENEEA. V lost 6 bases to trimming and J lost 4 bases, with 12 bases between them. The CDR3 loop spans 14 amino acids. CDR3 residues: CASRRDSSTGELFF. The CDR3 region has the DNA TGTGCCAGCAGACGGGACTCCTCCACCGGGGAGCTGTTTTTT.

In its sample, this clone was seen a few times. This CDR3 reads CASSVTENSPLHF. The CDR3, as DNA: TGTGCCAGCAGTGTAACCGAAAATTCACCCCTCCACTTT. The chain is built from TRBV25-1 and TRBJ1-6; no reliable D call. The germline V gene encodes CDR1 MGHDK and CDR2 SYGVNS. CDR3 size: 13 residues. Trimming took 4 bases from V and 7 from J, leaving 8 bases between them.

The rearrangement links TRBV6-5 to TRBJ2-7; 9 bases fit TRBD1. With 8 bases clipped from V and 3 bases from J, the junction kept 5 bases outside the gene matches. Germline CDR1 is MNHEY and CDR2 is SVGAGI. The CDR3 is made up of 13 amino acids. CDR3 in DNA: TGTGCCAGCTCGGACAGGGGACTCTACGAGCAGTACTTC. Protein product: CASSDRGLYEQYF.

The chain is built from TRBV19 and TRBJ2-7, with 13 bases aligning to TRBD2. The germline V gene encodes CDR1 LNHDA and CDR2 SQIVND (reference sequence). V shed 9 bases, J shed 2 bases, and the junction held 4 bases outside the gene matches. The CDR3 contains 14 residues. CDR3 coding DNA: TGTGCCAGCCGGACTAGCGGGAGCCCCTACGAGCAGTACTTC. Its protein is CASRTSGSPYEQYF. Complete variable domain (other parts from reference TRBV19 and TRBJ2-7): DGGITQSPKYLFRKEGQNVTLSCEQNLNHDAMYWYRQDPGQGLRLIYYSQIVNDFQKGDIAEGYSVSREKKESFPLTVTSAQKNPTAFYLCASRTSGSPYEQYFGPGTRLTVT.

The chain recombines TRBV27 with TRBJ2-7, with no clear D. Germline V gene data show CDR1 as MNHEY and CDR2 as SMNVEV (reference sequence). The CDR3 consists of 11 residues. V was clipped by 3 bases and J by 9 bases, with 9 bases between them. The CDR3 region is CASSFGLLQYF. CDR3 in DNA: TGTGCCAGCAGTTTCGGGTTACTGCAGTACTTC.

The chain links TRBV18 to TRBJ1-5, with 7 bases that match TRBD1. The CDR3 is 14 residues long. The germline V gene encodes CDR1 KGHSH and CDR2 LQKENI. V lost 2 bases to trimming and J lost 7 bases; unmatched junction nucleotides: 5. In nucleotides, the CDR3 is TGTGCCAGCTCACCAAACAGGGGTAGCCAGCCCCAGCATTTT. The encoded protein is CASSPNRGSQPQHF.

This clone appeared a single time. V is TRBV5-5 and J is TRBJ2-5; 10 bases map to TRBD2. This CDR3 is built from 16 residues. Germline V gene lookup returns CDR1 SGHKS and CDR2 YYEKEE (reference sequence). V trimming: 3 bases; J trimming: 4 bases; junction bases outside the gene matches: 9. The CDR3 spells CASSSTRTSGLETQYF. Here the CDR3 DNA reads TGTGCCAGCAGCTCCACTCGGACTAGCGGACTAGAGACCCAGTACTTC.

Here the CDR3 reads CASRAGGPRGEQFF. For the CDR3, the DNA is TGTGCCAGCAGAGCGGGAGGGCCACGCGGTGAGCAGTTCTTC. The chain employs TRBV6-5 and TRBJ2-1; the match to TRBD2 covers 10 bases. Germline assignment: CDR1 MNHEY and CDR2 SVGAGI. V lost 6 bases to trimming and J lost 9 bases; unmatched junction nucleotides: 8. CDR3 length: 14 amino acids.

The chain couples TRBV6-1 to TRBJ2-5; 12 positions match TRBD2. This CDR3 has 15 amino acids. The junction had 4 bases not matched to a gene; V was cut back by 3 bases and J by 5 bases. Germline CDR1 MNHNS, CDR2 SASEGT. CDR3 amino acids: CASSDPSGRAETQYF. The CDR3 region has the DNA TGTGCCAGCAGTGACCCTAGCGGGAGGGCTGAGACCCAGTACTTC.

The J gene is TRBJ2-7, the V gene TRBV11-2; no firm D call. The V end lost 1 base, the J end lost 6 bases, and 10 bases lay between the germline ends. This CDR3 spans 13 amino acids. Germline V gene sequence: CDR1 SGHAT, CDR2 FQNNGV. CDR3 DNA sequence: TGTGCCAGCAGCTTAGCCCACCGGGCCGAGCAGTACTTC. Amino acid sequence: CASSLAHRAEQYF. The entire variable domain, with the rest obtained from reference TRBV11-2 and TRBJ2-7, is as follows: EAGVAQSPRYKIIEKRQSVAFWCNPISGHATLYWYQQILGQGPKLLIQFQNNGVVDDSQLPKDRFSAERLKGVDSTLKIQPAKLEDSAVYLCASSLAHRAEQYFGPGTRLTVT.

The rearrangement uses TRBV7-2 and TRBJ1-3; D remains unclear. The CDR3 contains 14 residues. Germline V gives CDR1 SGHTA, CDR2 FQGNSA. V gave up 2 bases and J gave up 0 bases, with 5 bases separating them. The CDR3 is CASSLSGSGNTIYF. Here the CDR3 DNA reads TGTGCCAGCAGCTTAAGTGGCTCTGGAAACACCATATATTTT.

The V call is TRBV7-9, the J call TRBJ2-5; no clear D. Germline assignment: CDR1 SEHNR and CDR2 FQNEAQ (reference sequence). CDR3 length: 16 amino acids. V lost 2 bases, J lost 2 bases, and 15 bases lay in between. The CDR3 loop is CASSLNLVVLQETQYF. CDR3 sequence (DNA): TGTGCCAGCAGCTTAAATCTGGTTGTACTTCAAGAGACCCAGTACTTC. Drawing the rest from reference TRBV7-9 and TRBJ2-5, the complete variable domain is DTGVSQNPRHKITKRGQNVTFRCDPISEHNRLYWYRQTLGQGPEFLTYFQNEAQLEKSRLLSDRFSAERPKGSFSTLEIQRTEQGDSAMYLCASSLNLVVLQETQYFGPGTRLLVL.

With regard to this clone: Within the sample, other DNA sequences also encode this same CDR3. CDR3 DNA: TGTGCCAGCAGTCGGAGTGGGGAGGTCTACGAGCAGTACTTC. This gives the protein CASSRSGEVYEQYF. The chain is built from TRBV6-6 and TRBJ2-7, with D perhaps matching TRBD2 (6 bases). The CDR3 is 14 amino acids. Germline V lookup: CDR1 MNHNY, CDR2 SVGAGI (reference sequence). Trimming took 5 bases from V and 3 from J, leaving 14 bases between them.

The table lists this clone with a count of one. The chain combines TRBV27 with TRBJ2-3; 11 bases fit TRBD1. The CDR3 length is 13 residues. Germline assignment: CDR1 MNHEY and CDR2 SMNVEV (reference sequence). The V gene end was trimmed by 9 bases and the J gene end by 2 bases; junction bases not matched to a gene: 1. This chain's CDR3 is CASGQGATDTQYF. The DNA for the CDR3 is TGTGCCAGTGGACAGGGGGCCACAGATACGCAGTATTTT.

This sequence joins TRBV27 and TRBJ2-5, with TRBD1 matching 8 bases. This CDR3 has 13 amino acids. Germline V CDR1 and CDR2: MNHEY, SMNVEV (reference sequence). Trimming took 6 bases from V and 5 from J; bases not matched to a gene: 5. The DNA of the CDR3 is TGTGCCAGCAGATTCAGGGGGCGGGAGACCCAGTACTTC. Translating gives CASRFRGRETQYF.

The chain is built from TRBV27 and TRBJ2-7, with 10 bases aligning to TRBD1. Germline values: CDR1 MNHEY, CDR2 SMNVEV (reference sequence). Trimming at V came to 5 bases and at J to 0 bases, leaving 10 bases not matched to a gene. The CDR3 spans 17 residues. DNA for the CDR3: TGTGCCAGCAGTCACTTCCCGACAGGGGGCGTCTCCTACGAGCAGTACTTC. This translates into CASSHFPTGGVSYEQYF.

The chain has TRBV10-1 and TRBJ2-2; a weak D match, TRBD1 (6 bases). The CDR3 sequence is 14 residues long. V was trimmed by 7 bases and J by 4 bases, leaving 13 bases between them. From germline, CDR1 is WNHNN and CDR2 SYGVQD (reference sequence). CDR3 protein: CASNNGQPTGELFF. The CDR3 DNA follows: TGCGCCAGCAATAATGGACAGCCCACCGGGGAGCTGTTTTTT.

The chain joins TRBV5-1 to TRBJ1-6; D might be TRBD1 (6 bases). Germline CDR1 SGHRS, CDR2 YFSETQ. This CDR3 region has 17 residues. The germline V and J ends were trimmed by 5 bases and 7 bases, with 22 bases remaining between them. In DNA form, the CDR3 reads TGCGCCAGCAGTGGAACGGGCCTTAAACAGGGAAATTCACCCCTCCACTTT. This translates into CASSGTGLKQGNSPLHF.

CDR3: CASSSKRGREDTQYF. In DNA, the CDR3 is TGTGCCAGCAGCTCAAAGCGGGGGCGAGAAGATACGCAGTATTTT. The chain employs TRBV7-2 and TRBJ2-3; 8 bases fit TRBD2. CDR1 SGHTA and CDR2 FQGNSA come from the germline V gene. V shed 4 bases and J 5 bases; nucleotides not matched to a gene: 8. The CDR3 is 15 residues long.

V usage is TRBV7-3 and J usage is TRBJ2-3, with 7 bases identical to TRBD2. J lost 4 bases, V lost 2 bases, and 9 bases had no gene match. The V gene's germline CDR1 is SGHTA and CDR2 FQGTGA. CDR3 size: 16 residues. Here the CDR3 DNA reads TGTGCCAGCAGCTTATCTGGCGGGAGTCCGGCAGATACGCAGTATTTT. Amino acid sequence: CASSLSGGSPADTQYF.

CDR3: CASCPEGGGKNIQYF. Here the CDR3 DNA reads TGTGCCAGCTGCCCGGAGGGAGGGGGGAAAAACATTCAGTACTTC. The chain joins TRBV28 to TRBJ2-4, with D maybe TRBD2 (7 bases). This CDR3 contains 15 residues. V lost 8 bases to trimming and J lost 4 bases, with 18 bases between them. Germline-derived CDR1 and CDR2 are MDHEN and SYDVKM.

This clone was observed a few times. This chain links TRBV6-5 with TRBJ2-1; D is possibly TRBD1 (6 bases). The CDR3 extends over 13 amino acids. CDR1 is MNHEY, CDR2 SVGAGI, per germline. Trimming cost V 6 bases and J 3 bases, with 9 bases left between them. The CDR3 sequence: CASRLGHYNEQFF. DNA of the CDR3: TGTGCCAGCAGGCTGGGACACTACAATGAGCAGTTCTTC.

This sequence joins TRBV9 and TRBJ2-1, with 9 bases matching TRBD2. Germline CDR1 and CDR2: SGDLS and YYNGEE. After removal of 5 bases from V and 4 bases from J, the junction contained 7 bases not matched to a gene. This CDR3 is built from 15 residues. The CDR3 DNA sequence: TGTGCCAGCAGTGCGGGACTAGCTGATTACAATGAGCAGTTCTTC. Translating it yields CASSAGLADYNEQFF.